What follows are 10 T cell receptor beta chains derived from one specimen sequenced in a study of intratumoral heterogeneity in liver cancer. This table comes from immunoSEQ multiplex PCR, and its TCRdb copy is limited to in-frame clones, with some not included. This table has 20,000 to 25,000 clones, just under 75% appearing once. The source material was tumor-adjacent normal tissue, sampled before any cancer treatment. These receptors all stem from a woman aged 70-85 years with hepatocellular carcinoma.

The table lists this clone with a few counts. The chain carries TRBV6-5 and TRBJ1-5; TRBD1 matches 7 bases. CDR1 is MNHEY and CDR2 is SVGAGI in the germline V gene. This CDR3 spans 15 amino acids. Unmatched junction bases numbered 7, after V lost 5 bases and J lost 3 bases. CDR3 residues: CASSTQTGINQPQHF. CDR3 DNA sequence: TGTGCCAGCAGTACCCAGACAGGGATCAATCAGCCCCAGCATTTT.

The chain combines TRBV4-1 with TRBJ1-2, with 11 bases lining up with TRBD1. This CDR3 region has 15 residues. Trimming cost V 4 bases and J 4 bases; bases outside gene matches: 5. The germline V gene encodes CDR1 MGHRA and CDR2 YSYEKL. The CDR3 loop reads CASSPGQGVSYGYTF. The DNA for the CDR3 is TGCGCCAGCAGCCCGGGACAGGGGGTATCCTATGGCTACACCTTC.

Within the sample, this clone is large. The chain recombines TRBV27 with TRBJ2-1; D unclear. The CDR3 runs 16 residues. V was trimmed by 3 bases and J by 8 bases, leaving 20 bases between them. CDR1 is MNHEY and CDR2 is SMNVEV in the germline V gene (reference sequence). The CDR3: CASSFSWANSGHEQFF. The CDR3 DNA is TGTGCCAGCAGTTTTTCATGGGCTAACTCGGGTCATGAGCAGTTCTTC.

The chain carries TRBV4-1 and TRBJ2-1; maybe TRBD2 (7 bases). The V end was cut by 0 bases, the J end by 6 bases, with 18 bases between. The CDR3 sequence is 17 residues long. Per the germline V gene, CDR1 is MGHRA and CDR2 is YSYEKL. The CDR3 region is CASSQDGGGLFSNEQFF. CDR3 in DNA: TGCGCCAGCAGCCAAGATGGGGGGGGCCTATTCTCCAATGAGCAGTTCTTC.

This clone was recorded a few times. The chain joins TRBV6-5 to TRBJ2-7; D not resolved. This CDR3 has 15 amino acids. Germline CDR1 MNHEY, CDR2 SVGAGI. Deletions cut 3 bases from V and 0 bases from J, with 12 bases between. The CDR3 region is CASSYSDASSYEQYF. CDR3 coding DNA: TGTGCCAGCAGTTATTCGGACGCTAGCTCCTACGAGCAGTACTTC.

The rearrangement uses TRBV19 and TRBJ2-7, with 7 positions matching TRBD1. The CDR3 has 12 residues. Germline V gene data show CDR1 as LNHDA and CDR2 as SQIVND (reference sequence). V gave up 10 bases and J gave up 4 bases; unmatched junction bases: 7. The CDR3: CATEGQLYEQYF. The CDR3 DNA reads TGTGCCACCGAGGGACAGCTATACGAGCAGTACTTC. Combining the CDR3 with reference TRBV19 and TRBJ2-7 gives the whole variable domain DGGITQSPKYLFRKEGQNVTLSCEQNLNHDAMYWYRQDPGQGLRLIYYSQIVNDFQKGDIAEGYSVSREKKESFPLTVTSAQKNPTAFYLCATEGQLYEQYFGPGTRLTVT.

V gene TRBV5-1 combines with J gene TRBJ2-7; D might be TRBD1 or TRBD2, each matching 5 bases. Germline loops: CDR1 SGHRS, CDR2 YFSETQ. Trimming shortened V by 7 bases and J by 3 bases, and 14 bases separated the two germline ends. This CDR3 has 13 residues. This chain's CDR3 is CASAPGQIYEQYF. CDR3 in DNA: TGCGCCAGCGCCCCGGGGCAGATCTACGAGCAGTACTTC.

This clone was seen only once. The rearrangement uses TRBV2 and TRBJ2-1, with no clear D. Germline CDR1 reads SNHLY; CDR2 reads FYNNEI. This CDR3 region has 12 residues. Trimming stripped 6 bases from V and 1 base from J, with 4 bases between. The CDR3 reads CASSLSYNEQFF. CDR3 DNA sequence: TGTGCCAGCAGCCTTTCCTACAATGAGCAGTTCTTC. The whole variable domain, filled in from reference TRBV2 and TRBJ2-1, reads EPEVTQTPSHQVTQMGQEVILRCVPISNHLYFYWYRQILGQKVEFLVSFYNNEISEKSEIFDDQFSVERPDGSNFTLKIRSTKLEDSAMYFCASSLSYNEQFFGPGTRLTVL.

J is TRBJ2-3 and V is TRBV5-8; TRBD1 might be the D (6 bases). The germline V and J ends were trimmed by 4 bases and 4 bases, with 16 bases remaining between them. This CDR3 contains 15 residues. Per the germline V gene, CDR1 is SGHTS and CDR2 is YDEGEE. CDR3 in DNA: TGTGCCAGCAGCCTACAGGGCTCAGGGGCAGATACGCAGTATTTT. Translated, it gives CASSLQGSGADTQYF.

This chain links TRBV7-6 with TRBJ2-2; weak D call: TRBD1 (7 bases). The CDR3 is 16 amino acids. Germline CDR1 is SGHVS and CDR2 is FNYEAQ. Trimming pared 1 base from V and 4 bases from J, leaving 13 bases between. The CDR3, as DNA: TGTGCCAGCAGCTTAGTAGGCCAGGGGGGCACCGGGGAGCTGTTTTTT. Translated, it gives CASSLVGQGGTGELFF.